The 25 T cell receptor beta chains below were found in one sample sequenced in a study of T-cell reconstitution after alpha-beta-depleted transplantation in children listed by TCRdb under 2016. The library was obtained by PCR. The data were produced on an Illumina HiSeq 2500. To normalize quantification of the TCRbeta repertoire, the TCR libraries were built with molecular barcoding that relied on unique molecular identifiers. TCRdb cleaned the public reads at Q25 with fastp, built clones with MiXCR and kept in-frame beta chains. When rows share a CDR3 protein, they turn into one entry using the most common DNA and genes. The sample table holds 260,000 or so distinct CDR3 sequences, of which more than 10% were seen once. The biggest ten clones account for about 2.6% of the sample. The specimen was PBMCs from the stem cell graft donor, collected from the stem cell graft. The receptors stem from a human donor who donated a stem cell graft to a child with acute lymphoblastic leukemia.

This clonotype was detected many times. The chain uses TRBV20-1 and TRBJ2-3; tentative D call: TRBD2 (6 bases). The V gene lost 4 bases and the J gene lost 1 base, with 21 bases spanning the gap. The CDR3 runs to 17 residues. Germline values: CDR1 DFQATT, CDR2 SNEGSKA (reference sequence). CDR3 sequence (DNA): TGCAGTGCTACAAGCCATGTTCCTAGCGCCCGCACAGATACGCAGTATTTT. Its translation is CSATSHVPSARTDTQYF.

In this sample, this clonotype turned up many times. This rearrangement joins TRBV2 to TRBJ1-2, with no clear D. The germline V gene encodes CDR1 SNHLY and CDR2 FYNNEI. V was shortened by 6 bases and J by 4 bases, with 12 bases between the two germline ends. This CDR3 contains 13 residues. The CDR3 sequence is CASSRWRLYGYTF. CDR3 DNA: TGTGCCAGCAGCCGGTGGAGGCTCTATGGCTACACCTTC.

This clonotype was counted many times. The rearrangement links TRBV7-9 to TRBJ2-7; 9 nucleotides line up with TRBD1. Trimming cost V 6 bases and J 5 bases; bases outside gene matches: 14. The CDR3 extends over 16 amino acids. Germline values: CDR1 SEHNR, CDR2 FQNEAQ (reference sequence). CDR3 sequence reads: CASSRRPGQGANEQYF. CDR3 DNA sequence: TGTGCCAGCAGTCGTCGACCGGGACAGGGAGCCAACGAGCAGTACTTC.

There are many counts of this clonotype. The rearrangement uses TRBV5-1 and TRBJ1-1, with D possibly matching TRBD1 (5 bases). Looked up from germline, CDR1 is SGHRS and CDR2 is YFSETQ. CDR3 length equals 14 residues. Trimming stripped 0 bases from V and 3 bases from J, with 9 bases between. The CDR3: CASSLDRSDTEAFF. The CDR3 DNA follows: TGCGCCAGCAGCTTGGACAGGTCGGACACTGAAGCTTTCTTT. The entire variable domain, with the rest obtained from reference TRBV5-1 and TRBJ1-1, is as follows: KAGVTQTPRYLIKTRGQQVTLSCSPISGHRSVSWYQQTPGQGLQFLFEYFSETQRNKGNFPGRFSGRQFSNSRSEMNVSTLELGDSALYLCASSLDRSDTEAFFGQGTRLTVV.

This clonotype showed up many times. The genes are TRBV4-3 and TRBJ1-2; 7 bases match TRBD1. Germline V gene lookup returns CDR1 LGHNA and CDR2 YSLEER. J gave up 0 bases and V 2 bases, and 3 bases lay outside the gene matches. The CDR3 contains 15 residues. The CDR3 sequence is CASSQSGQPNYGYTF. The CDR3 bases are TGCGCCAGCAGCCAATCGGGACAGCCTAACTATGGCTACACCTTC.

The chain links TRBV19 to TRBJ2-1, with D possibly matching TRBD2 (7 bases). From germline, CDR1 is LNHDA and CDR2 SQIVND (reference sequence). The ends were cut back, 5 bases at V and 7 bases at J, with 21 bases in the middle. The CDR3 has 16 residues. CDR3 bases: TGTGCCAGTAGTTCGGGCGGGGGCCCCCCTTGGAATGAGCAGTTCTTC. This codes for CASSSGGGPPWNEQFF. The full variable domain, completed using reference TRBV19 and TRBJ2-1, is DGGITQSPKYLFRKEGQNVTLSCEQNLNHDAMYWYRQDPGQGLRLIYYSQIVNDFQKGDIAEGYSVSREKKESFPLTVTSAQKNPTAFYLCASSSGGGPPWNEQFFGPGTRLTVL.

This clonotype was seen repeatedly, ten times or more. CDR3 in amino acids: CASSFDAGELFF. As DNA, the CDR3 is TGTGCCAGCAGTTTCGACGCCGGGGAGCTGTTTTTT. This rearrangement joins TRBV12-3 or TRBV12-4 to TRBJ2-2; D is undetermined. V lost 3 bases and J lost 6, with 5 bases in between. CDR3 length equals 12 residues.

This clonotype was recorded at least ten times. The rearrangement uses TRBV21-1 and TRBJ1-5; the tabulated D call, TRBD1, remains unverified against the DNA. TRBV21-1 is recorded as a pseudogene. The CDR3 has 15 residues. CDR3 sequence: CASFNRDRVKQPQHF. DNA of the CDR3: TGTGCCAGCTTTAATAGGGACAGGGTAAAGCAGCCCCAGCATTTT.

This clonotype occurred many times. The V and J genes are TRBV20-1 and TRBJ1-3; D is possibly TRBD1 (6 bases). The CDR3 is made up of 13 amino acids. The germline V gene has CDR1 DFQATT and CDR2 SNEGSKA (reference sequence). CDR3 nucleotide sequence: TGCGGTACAGGGCACCCCTCTGGAAACACCATATATTTT. This encodes CGTGHPSGNTIYF.

The V and J genes are TRBV6-2 or TRBV6-3 and TRBJ2-5; D is unresolved. Per germline, CDR1 MNHEY and CDR2 SVGEGT. V lost 1 base to trimming and J lost 1 base, with 7 bases between them. CDR3 length equals 14 residues. CDR3 sequence reads: CASSYFDGQETQYF. The DNA for the CDR3 is TGTGCCAGCAGTTACTTCGACGGCCAAGAGACCCAGTACTTC.

This clonotype was detected ten times or more. V usage is TRBV7-2 and J usage is TRBJ1-3; TRBD1 matches at 7 bases. The CDR3 is made up of 15 amino acids. Germline CDR1 is SGHTA and CDR2 is FQGNSA. V was clipped by 4 bases and J by 4 bases; unmatched bases: 7. CDR3 residues: CASSSQGGSGNTIYF. The CDR3 DNA reads TGTGCCAGCAGCTCCCAGGGGGGGTCCGGAAACACCATATATTTT.

In its sample, this clonotype was seen many times. Written as DNA, the CDR3 is TGCGCCAGCAGCTTTAGGACAGGGGGCCTCACTGAAGCTTTCTTT. Its translation: CASSFRTGGLTEAFF. The chain joins TRBV5-1 to TRBJ1-1, with TRBD1 matching 11 bases. V was pared by 2 bases and J by 4 bases, with 4 bases of the junction left unmatched. The CDR3 contains 15 residues. Germline V gene data show CDR1 as SGHRS and CDR2 as YFSETQ.

This clonotype was counted at least ten times. This chain joins TRBV7-3 and TRBJ2-3; possibly TRBD1 for D (6 bases). CDR3 size: 12 residues. CDR1 is SGHTA, CDR2 FQGTGA, per germline. The V end was cut by 5 bases, the J end by 5 bases, with 8 bases between. CDR3: CASSQGGDTQYF. CDR3 sequence (DNA): TGTGCCAGCAGCCAAGGGGGAGATACGCAGTATTTT.

This clonotype was recorded at least ten times. The chain couples TRBV20-1 to TRBJ1-2; no clear D. The length of the CDR3 is 11 residues. The germline V gene encodes CDR1 DFQATT and CDR2 SNEGSKA (reference sequence). V shed 5 bases and J shed 6 bases, with 10 bases lying between them. The DNA for the CDR3 is TGCAGTGCTGGCGAGCCGGATGGCTACACCTTC. Residues: CSAGEPDGYTF.

Many counts were recorded for this clonotype. The chain carries TRBV10-3 and TRBJ2-1; tentatively, D is TRBD2 (5 bases). Trimming took off 3 bases at V and 8 bases at J, with 8 bases between the two ends. The CDR3 has 12 residues. The germline V gene encodes CDR1 ENHRY and CDR2 SYGVKD. CDR3 in amino acids: CAISDRADEQFF. CDR3 nucleotide sequence: TGTGCCATCAGTGATAGAGCGGATGAGCAGTTCTTC.

This clonotype was observed a handful of times. The CDR3 region has the DNA TGTGCCAGTAGTATAGCGATGAACACTGAAGCTTTCTTT. This translates into CASSIAMNTEAFF. The chain employs TRBV19 and TRBJ1-1; no definite D call. The germline V and J ends were trimmed by 1 base and 0 bases, with 3 bases remaining between them. Per germline, CDR1 LNHDA and CDR2 SQIVND (reference sequence). The CDR3 is 13 amino acids.

Notes on this clonotype: This could be a read error, since a much larger clone is one nucleotide away. The chain combines TRBV6-2 or TRBV6-3 with TRBJ1-1, with TRBD1 matching over 9 bases. This CDR3 has 13 amino acids. From germline, CDR1 is MNHEY and CDR2 SVGEGT. The CDR3 is CAGTQGARTDAFF. CDR3 bases: TGTGCCGGAACACAGGGGGCGCGTACTGACGCTTTCTTT.

This clonotype was seen at least ten times. The rearrangement joins TRBV10-3 to TRBJ1-2; TRBD1 agrees at 10 bases. V lost 6 bases, J lost 0 bases, and 7 bases stayed unmatched. This CDR3 is built from 16 residues. CDR1 and CDR2 (germline): ENHRY, SYGVKD. CDR3 in DNA: TGTGCCATCAGACCCGGGACAGGGGCGACTAACTATGGCTACACCTTC. This gives the protein CAIRPGTGATNYGYTF.

This clonotype showed up many times. The chain combines TRBV27 with TRBJ2-1; D is possibly TRBD2 (6 bases). Germline V gene lookup returns CDR1 MNHEY and CDR2 SMNVEV (reference sequence). V lost 1 base and J lost 7, with 14 bases in between. The CDR3 contains 15 residues. CDR3 bases: TGTGCCAGCAGTTTATTGGCGGGGCTAGGGAATGAGCAGTTCTTC. Residues: CASSLLAGLGNEQFF.

This chain connects TRBV10-3 to TRBJ2-5, with 11 bases lining up with TRBD2. The junction had 4 bases not matched to a gene; V was cut back by 3 bases and J by 4 bases. Germline loops: CDR1 ENHRY, CDR2 SYGVKD. CDR3 length equals 15 residues. The CDR3 protein is CAISDSGTSGETQYF. The CDR3 nucleotides read TGTGCCATCAGTGATAGCGGGACTAGCGGAGAGACCCAGTACTTC.

This clonotype came up many times. This chain joins TRBV5-1 and TRBJ2-2; D is unresolved. Germline assignment: CDR1 SGHRS and CDR2 YFSETQ. Between the trimmed V and J ends, which lost 4 bases and 2 bases, there was a span of 15 bases. The CDR3 extends over 16 amino acids. In DNA form, the CDR3 reads TGCGCCAGCAGCCCCAAGGAGCTACTCAACACCGGGGAGCTGTTTTTT. This encodes CASSPKELLNTGELFF.

The table lists this clonotype with many counts. The chain links TRBV7-3 to TRBJ2-3; 10 nucleotides align to TRBD1. CDR1 is SGHTA and CDR2 is FQGTGA in the germline V gene. Trimming took 5 bases from V and 1 from J; bases not matched to a gene: 9. The CDR3 totals 17 residues. The CDR3 sequence: CASSRDRGGSGTDTQYF. CDR3 nucleotides: TGTGCCAGCAGCCGGGACAGGGGCGGCTCCGGCACAGATACGCAGTATTTT.

In its sample, this clonotype was seen many times. The junction does not match germline at one end; this may be a read error. The V and J genes are TRBV27 and TRBJ2-7, with 8 bases that match TRBD1. Germline-derived CDR1 and CDR2 are MNHEY and SMNVEV (reference sequence). The length of the CDR3 is 16 residues. The CDR3 region is CASSLYPGTGTYEQYF. The CDR3 DNA follows: TGTGCCAGCAGCTTATATCCCGGGACAGGAACCTACGAGCAGTACTTC.

The V gene is TRBV19, the J gene TRBJ2-2, with unresolved D. Germline lookup yields CDR1 LNHDA and CDR2 SQIVND (reference sequence). Trimming cost V 7 bases and J 0 bases, with 9 bases left between them. The CDR3 consists of 14 residues. CDR3: CASTLASNTGELFF. The CDR3 bases are TGTGCCAGTACCTTGGCGTCGAACACCGGGGAGCTGTTTTTT. The whole variable domain, remainder taken from reference TRBV19 and TRBJ2-2, is DGGITQSPKYLFRKEGQNVTLSCEQNLNHDAMYWYRQDPGQGLRLIYYSQIVNDFQKGDIAEGYSVSREKKESFPLTVTSAQKNPTAFYLCASTLASNTGELFFGEGSRLTVL.

This clonotype was observed many times. The chain is built from TRBV3-1 and TRBJ2-2; TRBD1 matches at 8 bases. The CDR3 contains 16 residues. Trimming took 1 base from V and 2 from J; bases not matched to a gene: 3. CDR1 and CDR2 (germline): LGHDT, YNNKEL (reference sequence). CDR3 sequence (DNA): TGTGCCAGCAGCCAAGGTGGGACAGGAAACACCGGGGAGCTGTTTTTT. Translation gives CASSQGGTGNTGELFF.